Listed below are T cell receptor beta chains from one sample, sequenced in a study of OX40 agonist ivuxolimab in advanced cancers. Method: immunoSEQ multiplex PCR; TCRdb's copy keeps in-frame clones and lacks some. The table shows around 50,000 clones, with roughly 81% occurring only once. Specimen: CD4+ or CD8+ T cells sorted from blood, collected in a trial of the OX40 agonist ivuxolimab. The receptors originated from an adult with an advanced solid tumor such as melanoma, head and neck, liver or kidney cancer. CDR3s include the opening cysteine and the closing phenylalanine or tryptophan. D genes are given only for firm matches. Size values are once, few and many counts, or a class for expanded clones, and some rows have none.

d_call | clone_size | j_call | v_call | cdr3_aa | cdr3_nt
TRBD1 | NA | TRBJ1-1 | TRBV6-1 | CASRGDRAAAFF | TGTGCCAGCAGGGGGGACAGGGCGGCAGCTTTCTTT
NA | NA | TRBJ1-1 | TRBV6-4 | CASSELTGTEAFF | TGTGCCAGCAGTGAACTTACAGGGACTGAAGCTTTCTTT
NA | NA | TRBJ1-1 | TRBV6-5 | CASSEGVVRTEAFF | TGTGCCAGCAGTGAGGGGGTAGTGCGGACTGAAGCTTTCTTT
TRBD2 | NA | TRBJ2-1 | TRBV2 | CASSELTSGISNEQFF | TGTGCCAGCAGTGAACTGACTAGCGGGATAAGTAATGAGCAGTTCTTC
NA | NA | TRBJ1-1 | TRBV19 | CASSPREPPEAFF | TGTGCCAGTAGTCCCCGAGAGCCCCCTGAAGCTTTCTTT
NA | NA | TRBJ2-7 | TRBV7-8 | CASSLVLSYEQYF | TGTGCCAGCAGCTTAGTCCTTTCCTACGAGCAGTACTTC
NA | NA | TRBJ1-4 | TRBV29-1 | CSVRPTSRTENEKLFF | TGCAGCGTGCGACCGACCTCCCGGACGGAGAATGAAAAACTGTTTTTT
NA | medium-sized | TRBJ1-4 | TRBV4-3 | CASSQVLSEKLFF | TGCGCCAGCAGCCAAGTTCTCAGTGAAAAACTGTTTTTT
TRBD1 | NA | TRBJ1-6 | TRBV6-5 | CASSYTGQDNSPLHF | TGTGCCAGCAGTTACACGGGACAGGATAATTCACCCCTCCACTTT
NA | NA | TRBJ1-1 | TRBV19 | CASSLSRNTEAFF | TGTGCCAGTAGTTTGTCGAGGAACACTGAAGCTTTCTTT
NA | NA | TRBJ1-3 | TRBV11-2 | CASSPRLGGTIYF | TGTGCCAGCAGCCCAAGATTGGGTGGCACCATATATTTT
NA | NA | TRBJ1-2 | TRBV5-1 | CASSLAGDYGYTF | TGCGCCAGCAGCTTGGCGGGGGATTATGGCTACACCTTC
TRBD1 | NA | TRBJ1-3 | TRBV28 | CASSLLQGAIYF | TGTGCCAGCAGTTTATTGCAGGGGGCCATATATTTT
NA | NA | TRBJ1-1 | TRBV7-9 | CASSPYTEAFF | TGTGCCAGCAGTCCTTACACTGAAGCTTTCTTT
TRBD1 | NA | TRBJ1-2 | TRBV2 | CASSSRGGEEGYTF | TGTGCCAGCAGTTCCAGGGGGGGAGAGGAGGGCTACACCTTC
NA | few | TRBJ2-7 | TRBV2 | CASSEIVPYEQYF | TGTGCCAGCAGTGAAATCGTACCCTACGAGCAGTACTTC
NA | NA | TRBJ1-2 | TRBV28 | CASSLKQMGRYGYTF | TGTGCCAGCAGTTTAAAGCAGATGGGTCGCTATGGCTACACCTTC
NA | NA | TRBJ2-1 | TRBV7-9 | CASSLVALQDEQFF | TGTGCCAGCAGCTTAGTAGCCCTCCAGGACGAGCAGTTCTTC
TRBD2 | few | TRBJ2-1 | TRBV6-4 | CASSDSSGSPYNEQFF | TGTGCCAGCAGTGACTCCAGCGGGAGTCCGTACAATGAGCAGTTCTTC
NA | few | TRBJ2-7 | TRBV6-1 | CASSASGSTKEQYF | TGTGCCAGCAGTGCCAGCGGCTCTACCAAAGAGCAGTACTTC
NA | NA | TRBJ2-6 | TRBV28 | CASRPTGTGANVLTF | TGTGCCAGCAGACCTACAGGGACCGGGGCCAACGTCCTGACTTTC
NA | NA | TRBJ2-1 | TRBV29-1 | CSVEGIAGNEQFF | TGCAGCGTTGAAGGGATTGCCGGGAATGAGCAGTTCTTC
TRBD2 | NA | TRBJ2-1 | TRBV19 | CASSLLAGGRGEQFF | TGTGCCAGTAGCTTATTAGCGGGAGGAAGGGGTGAGCAGTTCTTC
TRBD2 | NA | TRBJ2-7 | TRBV5-4 | CASSLGGGSTYEQYF | TGTGCCAGCAGCTTGGGAGGCGGGAGTACTTACGAGCAGTACTTC
TRBD1 | once | TRBJ2-7 | TRBV7-2 | CASSLEQGRYEQYF | TGTGCCAGCAGCTTAGAACAGGGGCGCTACGAGCAGTACTTC
TRBD1 | NA | TRBJ1-5 | TRBV27 | CASSLWGQGNQPQHF | TGTGCCAGCAGTTTATGGGGACAGGGCAATCAGCCCCAGCATTTT
NA | NA | TRBJ2-6 | TRBV19 | CASTYGVSGANVLTF | TGTGCCAGTACCTACGGGGTCTCTGGGGCCAACGTCCTGACTTTC
NA | NA | TRBJ1-2 | TRBV5-6 | CASSLPGPTGYTF | TGTGCCAGCAGCTTACCGGGACCCACGGGCTACACCTTC
NA | NA | TRBJ2-1 | TRBV16 | CASSHRRGVNNEQFF | TGTGCCAGCAGCCACCGAAGGGGGGTGAACAATGAGCAGTTCTTC
TRBD1 | NA | TRBJ1-2 | TRBV25-1 | CASSPHPDRGHGYTF | TGTGCCAGCAGTCCCCACCCGGACAGGGGACATGGCTACACCTTC
NA | NA | TRBJ2-5 | TRBV21-1 | CASSSAQGTQETQYF | TGTGCCAGCAGTTCTGCCCAGGGGACGCAAGAGACCCAGTACTTC
NA | NA | TRBJ2-2 | TRBV30 | CAWSVFTSTGELFF | TGTGCCTGGAGCGTTTTTACGAGCACCGGGGAGCTGTTTTTT
NA | NA | TRBJ1-4 | TRBV7-9 | CASSPRTEKLFF | TGTGCCAGCAGCCCCCGGACAGAAAAACTGTTTTTT
NA | NA | TRBJ1-6 | TRBV18 | CASSPPAGSPLHF | TGTGCCAGCTCACCACCCGCAGGGTCACCCCTCCACTTT
TRBD2 | NA | TRBJ2-2 | TRBV9 | CASSASGLAKTGELFF | TGTGCCAGCAGCGCGTCGGGACTAGCGAAGACCGGGGAGCTGTTTTTT
NA | NA | TRBJ1-4 | TRBV28 | CASSPPQEKLFF | TGTGCCAGCAGCCCCCCACAGGAAAAACTGTTTTTT
NA | NA | TRBJ2-7 | TRBV5-8 | CASSPTYKDEQYF | TGTGCCAGCAGTCCCACTTATAAGGACGAGCAGTACTTC
TRBD1 | NA | TRBJ1-2 | TRBV29-1 | CSARTGQGTRYYGYTF | TGCAGCGCCAGAACGGGACAGGGGACGCGCTACTATGGCTACACCTTC
TRBD1 | NA | TRBJ1-3 | TRBV7-9 | CASSPGQGAGNTIYF | TGTGCCAGCAGCCCAGGACAGGGGGCTGGAAACACCATATATTTT
NA | NA | TRBJ2-4 | TRBV5-5 | CASSQTVLAKNIQYF | TGTGCCAGCAGCCAGACTGTCCTAGCCAAAAACATTCAGTACTTC
NA | NA | TRBJ1-4 | TRBV9 | CASSPTGNVGEKLFF | TGTGCCAGCAGCCCGACGGGGAATGTCGGAGAAAAACTGTTTTTT
TRBD2 | NA | TRBJ2-3 | TRBV5-5 | CASSLPSGDTDTQYF | TGTGCCAGCAGCTTGCCTAGCGGGGACACAGATACGCAGTATTTT
NA | NA | TRBJ1-1 | TRBV25-1 | CASSASDRSNTEAFF | TGTGCCAGCAGTGCCTCGGACCGTTCGAACACTGAAGCTTTCTTT
NA | NA | TRBJ2-3 | TRBV21-1 | CASTPPTRSTDTQYF | TGTGCCAGCACCCCACCGACTAGGAGTACAGATACGCAGTATTTT